Below are 26 T cell receptor beta chains sequenced from a single sample in a study of blood T cell repertoires in COVID-19. Using immunoSEQ multiplex PCR, the repertoire was profiled, and TCRdb retains in-frame clones only, with some absent. The profile shows around 81,000 clones, over 80% of them singletons. Sequenced input: peripheral blood. The receptors here all came from a man between 45 and 60 years old with acute or convalescent COVID-19.

The chain combines TRBV28 with TRBJ2-7; TRBD2 agrees at 11 bases. Germline V CDR1 and CDR2: MDHEN, SYDVKM. There are 14 residues in the CDR3. With V trimmed by 6 bases and J by 4 bases, 5 bases remained unmatched. CDR3 DNA: TGTGCCAGCAGACCCGGGACTAGCGGTTACGAGCAGTACTTC. The encoded protein is CASRPGTSGYEQYF.

The V call is TRBV6-5, the J call TRBJ1-3; 7 bases map to TRBD1. J lost 0 bases, V lost 4 bases, and 3 bases had no gene match. This CDR3 spans 15 amino acids. CDR1 is MNHEY and CDR2 is SVGAGI in the germline V gene. As DNA, the CDR3 is TGTGCCAGCAGTTCGGGGGACAGCTCTGGAAACACCATATATTTT. Its protein is CASSSGDSSGNTIYF.

This chain uses TRBV6-5 with TRBJ1-1, with no clear D. The germline V gene has CDR1 MNHEY and CDR2 SVGAGI. This CDR3 is 14 amino acids long. Trimming took off 5 bases at V and 1 base at J, with 11 bases between the two ends. DNA of the CDR3: TGTGCCAGCAGTCCTTTAGAGGGGAACACTGAAGCTTTCTTT. Translation: CASSPLEGNTEAFF.

The V gene is TRBV6-5, the J gene TRBJ1-3; tentatively, D is TRBD1 (6 bases). The CDR3 loop spans 14 amino acids. V lost 2 bases to trimming and J lost 3 bases, with 8 bases between them. Germline V CDR1 and CDR2: MNHEY, SVGAGI. CDR3 sequence reads: CASSYQGNGNTIYF. DNA for the CDR3: TGTGCCAGCAGTTACCAGGGGAATGGAAACACCATATATTTT.

The chain links TRBV29-1 to TRBJ2-3; 7 nucleotides align to TRBD2. The CDR3 covers 14 residues. CDR1 is SQVTM, CDR2 ANQGSEA, per germline. After removal of 8 bases from V and 5 bases from J, the junction contained 13 bases not matched to a gene. As DNA, the CDR3 is TGCAGCTCTACCGGATCGGCGGGAGTAGATACGCAGTATTTT. Encoded protein: CSSTGSAGVDTQYF.

The rearrangement uses TRBV5-1 and TRBJ1-1, with D possibly matching TRBD1 (6 bases). The CDR3 is 16 residues long. Germline CDR1 reads SGHRS; CDR2 reads YFSETQ. V dropped 0 bases and J dropped 0 bases, with 12 bases sitting between them. The CDR3 DNA is TGCGCCAGCAGCTTGGCAAGGGGACAAATGAACACTGAAGCTTTCTTT. Its translation is CASSLARGQMNTEAFF.

CDR3 region: CAISAQGVNTEAFF. CDR3 bases: TGTGCCATCAGTGCACAGGGGGTGAACACTGAAGCTTTCTTT. This rearrangement joins TRBV10-3 to TRBJ1-1; TRBD1 matches 8 bases. Germline CDR1 reads ENHRY; CDR2 reads SYGVKD. Losses at the gene ends were 4 bases for V and 0 bases for J; bases not matched to a gene: 1. CDR3 length: 14 residues.

V gene TRBV5-4 combines with J gene TRBJ1-2; D remains unclear. CDR1 is SGHNT and CDR2 is YYREEE in the germline V gene (reference sequence). This CDR3 region has 13 residues. Trimming took 0 bases from V and 8 from J, leaving 11 bases between them. The CDR3 sequence: CASSLEAGRGYTF. DNA of the CDR3: TGTGCCAGCAGCTTGGAGGCGGGAAGGGGCTACACCTTC.

The chain carries TRBV10-1 and TRBJ2-7, with 7 bases identical to TRBD1. Germline V lookup: CDR1 WNHNN, CDR2 SYGVQD (reference sequence). J gave up 5 bases and V 5 bases, and 6 bases lay outside the gene matches. The CDR3 has 13 residues. The CDR3 nucleotides read TGCGCCAGCAGTCCCAACAGGGGAGACGAGCAGTACTTC. Translation gives CASSPNRGDEQYF.

This clone was observed a single time. The chain employs TRBV10-1 and TRBJ2-1, with 11 bases that match TRBD2. The CDR3 covers 17 residues. The V segment lost 0 bases and the J segment 9 bases; nucleotides outside the gene matches: 10. CDR1 and CDR2 (germline): WNHNN, SYGVQD (reference sequence). The CDR3 DNA follows: TGCGCCAGCAGTGAGTCGGGTCCTAGCGGGAGGTTGGGTGAGCAGTTCTTC. It specifies CASSESGPSGRLGEQFF.

J is TRBJ1-1 and V is TRBV11-2; D gene ambiguous. This CDR3 contains 14 residues. Trimming stripped 5 bases from V and 4 bases from J, with 14 bases between. Germline V gene data show CDR1 as SGHAT and CDR2 as FQNNGV. The CDR3 DNA reads TGTGCCAGCAGCCAGGTAGCACGGGGCACTGAAGCTTTCTTT. It codes for CASSQVARGTEAFF.

The chain joins TRBV6-5 to TRBJ1-5, with D possibly being TRBD1 (6 bases). Per the germline V gene, CDR1 is MNHEY and CDR2 is SVGAGI. Between the trimmed V and J ends, which lost 6 bases and 0 bases, there was a span of 12 bases. CDR3 length equals 15 residues. CDR3 sequence reads: CASSSRTDSNQPQHF. In DNA, the CDR3 is TGTGCCAGCAGCTCGCGGACAGATAGCAATCAGCCCCAGCATTTT.

In nucleotides, the CDR3 is TGTGCCAGCAGTGCCGACAGTCTCGGCTACACCTTC. This translates into CASSADSLGYTF. The V call is TRBV2, the J call TRBJ1-2; TRBD1 might be the D (5 bases). Trimming removed 4 bases from V and 8 bases from J, with 11 bases in between. Germline-derived CDR1 and CDR2 are SNHLY and FYNNEI. The CDR3 is made up of 12 amino acids.

This clone occurred once. This chain connects TRBV7-3 to TRBJ2-1; the match to TRBD2 covers 8 bases. The V segment lost 2 bases and the J segment 8 bases; nucleotides outside the gene matches: 8. CDR3 size: 15 residues. The germline V gene has CDR1 SGHTA and CDR2 FQGTGA. The CDR3 DNA follows: TGTGCCAGCAGCTTATCGGGAGGGTCGGTGCATGAGCAGTTCTTC. It yields the protein CASSLSGGSVHEQFF.

V and J are TRBV6-4 and TRBJ2-3; a weak D match, TRBD2 (6 bases). The CDR3 consists of 14 residues. Germline loops: CDR1 MRHNA, CDR2 SNTAGT. Trimming took off 4 bases at V and 0 bases at J, with 8 bases between the two ends. This chain's CDR3 is CASSVGTSTDTQYF. The DNA for the CDR3 is TGTGCCAGCAGTGTTGGGACTAGCACAGATACGCAGTATTTT.

This chain uses TRBV6-6 with TRBJ1-1; 8 nucleotides match TRBD1. CDR1 is MNHNY and CDR2 is SVGAGI in the germline V gene (reference sequence). CDR3 length equals 13 residues. Trimming removed 4 bases from V and 4 bases from J; junction bases left unmatched: 2. The CDR3 region is CASSSTGGTEAFF. The CDR3 region has the DNA TGTGCCAGCAGTTCCACAGGGGGCACTGAAGCTTTCTTT.

The rearrangement joins TRBV12-5 to TRBJ1-2; perhaps TRBD1 as D (6 bases). This CDR3 is built from 13 residues. Germline V lookup: CDR1 LGHNT, CDR2 FRNRAP. V lost 3 bases, J lost 6 bases, and 11 bases lay in between. This CDR3 reads CASGFLQGNGYTF. The CDR3, as DNA: TGTGCTAGTGGTTTTCTACAGGGAAATGGCTACACCTTC.

This chain links TRBV4-3 with TRBJ2-1; no clear D. The V end lost 1 base, the J end lost 6 bases, and 13 bases lay between the germline ends. Germline V gives CDR1 LGHNA, CDR2 YSLEER. This CDR3 is built from 15 residues. The CDR3 region is CASSQVAGPFNEQFF. CDR3 nucleotides: TGCGCCAGCAGCCAAGTAGCTGGTCCTTTCAATGAGCAGTTCTTC.

This chain joins TRBV10-3 and TRBJ2-7, with TRBD1 matching over 10 bases. This CDR3 comprises 14 residues. The germline V gene encodes CDR1 ENHRY and CDR2 SYGVKD. Trimming at V came to 4 bases and at J to 2 bases, leaving 2 bases not matched to a gene. The CDR3 DNA sequence: TGTGCCATCAGTGGTGGACAGGGGGCCTACGAGCAGTACTTC. Protein product: CAISGGQGAYEQYF.

The V call is TRBV4-3, the J call TRBJ2-3, with D unresolved. Trimming took off 1 base at V and 7 bases at J, with 15 bases between the two ends. The CDR3 has 15 residues. CDR1 and CDR2 from the germline V gene are LGHNA and YSLEER. The CDR3 loop is CASSQVWRSVNTQYF. CDR3 DNA: TGCGCCAGCAGCCAAGTTTGGCGGTCCGTGAATACGCAGTATTTT.

V usage is TRBV18 and J usage is TRBJ1-2; D ambiguous. The CDR3 length is 14 residues. V shed 2 bases and J shed 2 bases, with 9 bases lying between them. From germline, CDR1 is KGHSH and CDR2 LQKENI. The CDR3 loop is CASSPSRENYGYTF. In DNA form, the CDR3 reads TGTGCCAGCTCACCAAGTCGGGAGAACTATGGCTACACCTTC. Using reference TRBV18 and TRBJ1-2 for the parts outside the CDR3, the full variable domain is NAGVMQNPRHLVRRRGQEARLRCSPMKGHSHVYWYRQLPEEGLKFMVYLQKENIIDESGMPKERFSAEFPKEGPSILRIQQVVRGDSAAYFCASSPSRENYGYTFGSGTRLTVV.

The chain couples TRBV18 to TRBJ2-6; 8 bases align to TRBD1. This CDR3 is built from 17 residues. The germline CDR1 and CDR2 sequences are KGHSH and LQKENI. The V segment lost 3 bases and the J segment 1 base; nucleotides outside the gene matches: 5. CDR3 in DNA: TGTGCCAGCTCACCTTACAGGGGGAGATCTGGGGCCAACGTCCTGACTTTC. Translation: CASSPYRGRSGANVLTF. Looking up the rest from reference TRBV18 and TRBJ2-6 gives the full variable domain: NAGVMQNPRHLVRRRGQEARLRCSPMKGHSHVYWYRQLPEEGLKFMVYLQKENIIDESGMPKERFSAEFPKEGPSILRIQQVVRGDSAAYFCASSPYRGRSGANVLTFGAGSRLTVL.

The rearrangement joins TRBV7-9 to TRBJ1-5; 11 positions agree with TRBD1. The CDR3 runs to 14 residues. Germline CDR1 reads SEHNR; CDR2 reads FQNEAQ (reference sequence). V lost 5 bases to trimming and J lost 7 bases; unmatched junction nucleotides: 4. The CDR3 DNA reads TGTGCCAGCAGCCCCGGGACAGGGGGACAGCCCCAGCATTTT. This codes for CASSPGTGGQPQHF.

The rearrangement uses TRBV9 and TRBJ2-5; D is perhaps TRBD2 (5 bases). The CDR3 contains 13 residues. Per the germline V gene, CDR1 is SGDLS and CDR2 is YYNGEE. V lost 0 bases, J lost 5 bases, and 8 bases lay in between. DNA of the CDR3: TGTGCCAGCAGCGTAGGAGGGTGGGAGACCCAGTACTTC. Residues: CASSVGGWETQYF.

This chain connects TRBV4-2 to TRBJ2-7; 9 bases line up with TRBD1. Trimming took 3 bases from V and 5 from J; bases not matched to a gene: 8. The CDR3 loop spans 15 amino acids. Germline assignment: CDR1 LGHNA and CDR2 YNFKEQ. The CDR3 sequence is CASSHPQGAGNEQYF. Here the CDR3 DNA reads TGTGCCAGCAGCCATCCACAGGGGGCGGGGAACGAGCAGTACTTC.

The chain employs TRBV5-1 and TRBJ2-7; TRBD1 agrees at 10 bases. Losses at the gene ends were 2 bases for V and 3 bases for J; bases not matched to a gene: 2. This CDR3 comprises 14 residues. CDR1 and CDR2 from the germline V gene are SGHRS and YFSETQ. Written as DNA, the CDR3 is TGCGCCAGCAGCTTTGGGACAGGGGACTACGAGCAGTACTTC. Translation: CASSFGTGDYEQYF.